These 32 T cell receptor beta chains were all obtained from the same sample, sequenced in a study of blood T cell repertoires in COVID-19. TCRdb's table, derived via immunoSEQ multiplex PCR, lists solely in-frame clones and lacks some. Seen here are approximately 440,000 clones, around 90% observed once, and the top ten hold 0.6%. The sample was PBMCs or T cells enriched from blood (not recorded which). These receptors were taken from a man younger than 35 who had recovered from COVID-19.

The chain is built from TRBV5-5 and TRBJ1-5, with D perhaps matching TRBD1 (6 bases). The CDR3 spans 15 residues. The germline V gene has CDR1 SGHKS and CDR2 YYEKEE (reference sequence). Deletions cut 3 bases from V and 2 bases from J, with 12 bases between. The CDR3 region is CASSYGQRGNQPQHF. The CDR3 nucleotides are TGTGCCAGCAGCTACGGACAGAGGGGCAATCAGCCCCAGCATTTT.

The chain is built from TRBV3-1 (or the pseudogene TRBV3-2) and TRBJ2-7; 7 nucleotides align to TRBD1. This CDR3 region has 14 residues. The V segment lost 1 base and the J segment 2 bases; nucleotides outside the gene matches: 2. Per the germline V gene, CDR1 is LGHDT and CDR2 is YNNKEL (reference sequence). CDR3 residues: CASSQARGPYEQYF. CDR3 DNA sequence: TGTGCCAGCAGCCAAGCGAGGGGGCCCTACGAGCAGTACTTC.

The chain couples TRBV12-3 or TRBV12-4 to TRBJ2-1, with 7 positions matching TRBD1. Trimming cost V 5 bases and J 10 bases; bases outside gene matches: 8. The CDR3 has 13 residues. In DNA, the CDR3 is TGTGCCAGCAGTCCCCTAGGGGGCTGGGAGCAGTTCTTC. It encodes CASSPLGGWEQFF.

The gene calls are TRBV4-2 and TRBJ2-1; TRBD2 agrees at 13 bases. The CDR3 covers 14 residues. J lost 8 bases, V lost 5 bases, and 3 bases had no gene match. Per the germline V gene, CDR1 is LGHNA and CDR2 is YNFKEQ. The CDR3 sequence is CASSDGLAGDEQFF. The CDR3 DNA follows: TGTGCCAGCAGCGATGGACTAGCGGGAGATGAGCAGTTCTTC.

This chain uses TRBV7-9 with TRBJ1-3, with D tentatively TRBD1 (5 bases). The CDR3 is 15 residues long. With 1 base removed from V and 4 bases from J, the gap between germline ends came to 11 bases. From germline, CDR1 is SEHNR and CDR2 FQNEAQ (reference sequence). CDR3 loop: CASSLVLGPGNTIYF. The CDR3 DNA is TGTGCCAGCAGCTTAGTCCTGGGGCCGGGAAACACCATATATTTT.

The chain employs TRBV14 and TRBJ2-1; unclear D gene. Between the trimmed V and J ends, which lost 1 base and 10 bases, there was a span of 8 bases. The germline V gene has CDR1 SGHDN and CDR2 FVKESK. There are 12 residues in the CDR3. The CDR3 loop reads CASSQAAYEQFF. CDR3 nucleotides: TGTGCCAGCAGCCAAGCCGCGTACGAGCAGTTCTTC.

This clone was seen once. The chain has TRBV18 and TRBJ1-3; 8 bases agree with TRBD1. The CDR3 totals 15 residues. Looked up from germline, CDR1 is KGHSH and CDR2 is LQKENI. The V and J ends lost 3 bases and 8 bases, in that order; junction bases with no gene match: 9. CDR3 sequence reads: CASSPVPDRVDTIYF. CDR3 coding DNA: TGTGCCAGCTCACCGGTTCCGGACAGGGTGGACACCATATATTTT.

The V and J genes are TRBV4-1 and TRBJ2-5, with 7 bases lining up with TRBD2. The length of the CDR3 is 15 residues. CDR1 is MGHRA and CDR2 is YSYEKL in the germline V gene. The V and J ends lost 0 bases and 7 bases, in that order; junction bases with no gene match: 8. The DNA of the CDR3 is TGCGCCAGCAGCCAAGATAGGGGCGGGGGTCGGACCCAGTACTTC. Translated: CASSQDRGGGRTQYF.

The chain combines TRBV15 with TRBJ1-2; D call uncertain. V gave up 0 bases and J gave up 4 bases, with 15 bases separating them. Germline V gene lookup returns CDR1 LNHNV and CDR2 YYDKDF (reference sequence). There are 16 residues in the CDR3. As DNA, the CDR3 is TGTGCCACCAGCAGAGATCGTGGCAGTTTAAGCTATGGCTACACCTTC. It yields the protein CATSRDRGSLSYGYTF.

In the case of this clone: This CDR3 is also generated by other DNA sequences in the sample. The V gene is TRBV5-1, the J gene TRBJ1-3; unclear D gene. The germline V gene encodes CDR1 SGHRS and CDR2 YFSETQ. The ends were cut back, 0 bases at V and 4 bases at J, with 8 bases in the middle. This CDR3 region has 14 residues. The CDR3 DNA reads TGCGCCAGCAGCTTGGCTGGGAGGGGAAACACCATATATTTT. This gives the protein CASSLAGRGNTIYF.

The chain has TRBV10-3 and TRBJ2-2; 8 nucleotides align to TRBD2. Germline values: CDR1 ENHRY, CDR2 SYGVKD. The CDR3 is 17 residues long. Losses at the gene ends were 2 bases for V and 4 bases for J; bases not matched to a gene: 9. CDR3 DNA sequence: TGTGCCATCAGTGAGCGGGAGGGCCTTCGTGTCACCGGGGAGCTGTTTTTT. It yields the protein CAISEREGLRVTGELFF.

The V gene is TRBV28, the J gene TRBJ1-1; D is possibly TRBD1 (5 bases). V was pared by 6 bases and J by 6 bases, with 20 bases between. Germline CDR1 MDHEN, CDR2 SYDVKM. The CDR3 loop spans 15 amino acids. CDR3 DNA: TGTGCCAGCAGCCCCGCTGTGCAGGGTATACCTGAAGCTTTCTTT. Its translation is CASSPAVQGIPEAFF. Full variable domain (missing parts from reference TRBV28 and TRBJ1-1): DVKVTQSSRYLVKRTGEKVFLECVQDMDHENMFWYRQDPGLGLRLIYFSYDVKMKEKGDIPEGYSVSREKKERFSLILESASTNQTSMYLCASSPAVQGIPEAFFGQGTRLTVV.

The CDR3 loop is CASSDLGGEQYF. In DNA, the CDR3 is TGTGCCAGCAGTGATCTGGGGGGCGAGCAGTACTTC. V is TRBV6-1 and J is TRBJ2-7; TRBD2 is a possible D gene (6 bases). Trimming took 3 bases from V and 6 from J, leaving 9 bases between them. The CDR3 covers 12 residues. CDR1 and CDR2 (germline): MNHNS, SASEGT.

The CDR3 loop is CASSHEMRGIGGYTF. The CDR3 coding sequence is TGTGCCAGCAGCCATGAAATGAGGGGGATTGGTGGCTACACCTTC. The genes are TRBV14 and TRBJ1-2, with a weak D call TRBD1 (6 bases). The length of the CDR3 is 15 residues. Germline assignment: CDR1 SGHDN and CDR2 FVKESK. Trimming cost V 3 bases and J 7 bases, with 18 bases left between them.

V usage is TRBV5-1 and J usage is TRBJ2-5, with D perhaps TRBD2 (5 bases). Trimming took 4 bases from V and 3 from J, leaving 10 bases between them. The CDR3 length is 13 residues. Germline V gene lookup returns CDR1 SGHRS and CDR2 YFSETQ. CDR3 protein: CASSPGIKETQYF. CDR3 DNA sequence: TGCGCCAGCAGCCCCGGGATAAAAGAGACCCAGTACTTC.

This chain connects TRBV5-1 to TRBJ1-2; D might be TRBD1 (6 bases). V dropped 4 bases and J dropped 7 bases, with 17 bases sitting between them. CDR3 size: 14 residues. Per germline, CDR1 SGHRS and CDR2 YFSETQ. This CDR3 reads CASSETQGSVGYTF. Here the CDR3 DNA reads TGCGCCAGCAGCGAGACACAGGGTTCGGTTGGCTACACCTTC.

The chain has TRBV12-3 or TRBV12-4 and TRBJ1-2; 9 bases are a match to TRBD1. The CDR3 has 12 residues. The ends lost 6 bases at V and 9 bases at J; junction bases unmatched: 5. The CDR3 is CASRGTGSSYTF. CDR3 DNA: TGTGCCAGCAGGGGGACAGGGTCAAGCTACACCTTC.

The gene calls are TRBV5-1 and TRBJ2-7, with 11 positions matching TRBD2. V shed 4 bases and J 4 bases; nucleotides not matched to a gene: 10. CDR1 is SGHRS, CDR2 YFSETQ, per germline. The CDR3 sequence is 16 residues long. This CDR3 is CASSAIAGGPVYEQYF. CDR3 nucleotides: TGCGCCAGCAGCGCAATAGCGGGAGGGCCAGTGTACGAGCAGTACTTC.

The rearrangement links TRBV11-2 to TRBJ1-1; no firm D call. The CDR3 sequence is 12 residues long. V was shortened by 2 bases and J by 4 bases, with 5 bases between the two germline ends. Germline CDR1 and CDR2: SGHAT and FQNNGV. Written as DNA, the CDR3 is TGTGCCAGCAGCTTAATCTCCACTGAAGCTTTCTTT. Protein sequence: CASSLISTEAFF.

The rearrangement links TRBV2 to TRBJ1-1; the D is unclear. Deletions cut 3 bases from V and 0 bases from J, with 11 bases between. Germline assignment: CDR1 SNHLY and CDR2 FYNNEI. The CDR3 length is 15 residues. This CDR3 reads CASSDPVGVNTEAFF. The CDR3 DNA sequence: TGTGCCAGCAGTGATCCGGTCGGTGTGAACACTGAAGCTTTCTTT.

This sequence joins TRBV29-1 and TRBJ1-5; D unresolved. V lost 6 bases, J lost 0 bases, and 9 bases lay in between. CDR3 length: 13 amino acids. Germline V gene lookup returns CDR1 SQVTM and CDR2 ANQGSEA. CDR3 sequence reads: CSVGSNSNQPQHF. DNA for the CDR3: TGCAGCGTGGGGAGTAATAGCAATCAGCCCCAGCATTTT.

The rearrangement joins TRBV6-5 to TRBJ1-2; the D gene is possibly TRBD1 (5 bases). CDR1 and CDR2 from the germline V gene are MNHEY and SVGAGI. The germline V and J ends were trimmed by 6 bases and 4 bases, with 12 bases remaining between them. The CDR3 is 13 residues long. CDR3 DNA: TGTGCCAGCAGGGACGGACATGGCTATGGCTACACCTTC. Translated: CASRDGHGYGYTF.

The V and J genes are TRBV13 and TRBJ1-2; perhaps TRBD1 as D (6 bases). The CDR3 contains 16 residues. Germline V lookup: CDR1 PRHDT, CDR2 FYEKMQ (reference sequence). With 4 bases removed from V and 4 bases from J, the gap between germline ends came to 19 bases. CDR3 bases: TGTGCCAGCAGCTCGATGGGCTCGGACAGTATCTATGGCTACACCTTC. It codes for CASSSMGSDSIYGYTF.

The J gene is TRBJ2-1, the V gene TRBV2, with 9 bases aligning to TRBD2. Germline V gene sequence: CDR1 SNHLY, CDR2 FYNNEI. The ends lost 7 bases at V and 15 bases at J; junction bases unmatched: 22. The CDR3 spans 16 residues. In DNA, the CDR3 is TGTGCCAGCACCGAGGTGGGGTTCAGCGGGAGGTCCACCCGGTTCTTC. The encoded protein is CASTEVGFSGRSTRFF.

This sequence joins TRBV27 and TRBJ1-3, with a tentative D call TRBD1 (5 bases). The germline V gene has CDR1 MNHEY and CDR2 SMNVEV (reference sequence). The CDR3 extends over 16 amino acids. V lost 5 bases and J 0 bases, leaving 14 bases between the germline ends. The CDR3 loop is CASSLTSGLSGNTIYF. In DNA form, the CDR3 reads TGTGCCAGCAGTCTCACGTCGGGACTCTCTGGAAACACCATATATTTT.

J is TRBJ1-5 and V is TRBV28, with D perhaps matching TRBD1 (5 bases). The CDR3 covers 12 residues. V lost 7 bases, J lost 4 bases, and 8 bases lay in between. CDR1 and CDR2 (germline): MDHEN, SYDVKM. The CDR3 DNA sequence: TGTGCCAGCACAGCAGGGAATCAGCCCCAGCATTTT. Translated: CASTAGNQPQHF.

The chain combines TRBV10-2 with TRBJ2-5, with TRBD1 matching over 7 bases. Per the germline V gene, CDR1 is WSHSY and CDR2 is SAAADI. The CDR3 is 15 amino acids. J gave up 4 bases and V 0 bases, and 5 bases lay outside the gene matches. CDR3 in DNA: TGCGCCAGCAGTGAGTCTCCGGGACAGCTAGAGACCCAGTACTTC. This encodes CASSESPGQLETQYF.

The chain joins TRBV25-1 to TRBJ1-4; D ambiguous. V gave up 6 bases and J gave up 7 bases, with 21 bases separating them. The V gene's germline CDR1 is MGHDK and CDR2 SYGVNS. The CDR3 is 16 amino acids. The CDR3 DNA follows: TGTGCCAGCAGCTCCTACAAAGAGGTAGACCGTGAAAAACTGTTTTTT. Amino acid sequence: CASSSYKEVDREKLFF. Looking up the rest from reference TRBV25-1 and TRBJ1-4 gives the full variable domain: EADIYQTPRYLVIGTGKKITLECSQTMGHDKMYWYQQDPGMELHLIHYSYGVNSTEKGDLSSESTVSRIRTEHFPLTLESARPSHTSQYLCASSSYKEVDREKLFFGSGTQLSVL.

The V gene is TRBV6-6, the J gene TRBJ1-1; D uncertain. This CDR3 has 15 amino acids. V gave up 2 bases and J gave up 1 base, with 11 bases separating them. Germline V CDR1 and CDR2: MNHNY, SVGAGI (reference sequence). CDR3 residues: CASSYRTYRNTEAFF. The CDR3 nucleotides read TGTGCCAGCAGTTACCGCACATACCGGAACACTGAAGCTTTCTTT.

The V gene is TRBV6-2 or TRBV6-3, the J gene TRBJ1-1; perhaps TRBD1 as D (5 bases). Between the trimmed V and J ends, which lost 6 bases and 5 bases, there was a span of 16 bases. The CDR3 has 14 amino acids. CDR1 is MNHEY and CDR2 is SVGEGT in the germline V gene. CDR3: CASRYPPGSTEAFF. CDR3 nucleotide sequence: TGTGCCAGCAGGTACCCCCCAGGGTCAACTGAAGCTTTCTTT.

The CDR3 loop reads CASSSGQVGNTIYF. The CDR3 region has the DNA TGTGCCAGCAGTTCGGGACAGGTTGGAAACACCATATATTTT. The chain recombines TRBV6-5 with TRBJ1-3; 8 positions agree with TRBD1. This CDR3 contains 14 residues. Germline loops: CDR1 MNHEY, CDR2 SVGAGI. Unmatched junction bases numbered 2, after V lost 4 bases and J lost 3 bases.

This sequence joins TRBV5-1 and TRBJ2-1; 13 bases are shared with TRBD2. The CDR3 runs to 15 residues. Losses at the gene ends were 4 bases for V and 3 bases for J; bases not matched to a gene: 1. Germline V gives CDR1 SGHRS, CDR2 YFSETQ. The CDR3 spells CASSRTSGSYNEQFF. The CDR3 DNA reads TGCGCCAGCAGCAGGACTAGCGGGAGCTACAATGAGCAGTTCTTC.